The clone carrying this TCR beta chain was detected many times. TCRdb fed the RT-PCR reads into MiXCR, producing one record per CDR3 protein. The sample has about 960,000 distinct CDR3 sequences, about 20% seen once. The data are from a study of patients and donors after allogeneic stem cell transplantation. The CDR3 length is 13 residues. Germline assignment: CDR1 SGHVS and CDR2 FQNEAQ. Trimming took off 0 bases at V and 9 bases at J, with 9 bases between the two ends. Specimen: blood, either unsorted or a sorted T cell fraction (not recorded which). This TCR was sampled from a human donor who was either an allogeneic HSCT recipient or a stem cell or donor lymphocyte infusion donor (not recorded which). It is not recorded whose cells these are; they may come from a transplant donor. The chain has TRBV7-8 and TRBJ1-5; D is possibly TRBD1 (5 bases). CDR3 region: CASSLAGGVPQHF. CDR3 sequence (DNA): TGTGCCAGCAGCTTAGCGGGGGGGGTGCCCCAGCATTTT.